The rows below give T cell receptor beta chains drawn from one sample of a study of vaccination and CD4 T cells after COVID-19. No antigens are known for them. TCRdb re-called the PCR reads through MiXCR, storing one row per CDR3 protein. The table records roughly 20,000 distinct CDR3 sequences, approximately 45% of them present only once. This specimen was CD4+ T cells from blood, cultured in vitro, taken before SARS-CoV-2 vaccination. The source of these receptors is a human donor who had recovered from COVID-19. Both conserved end residues are part of each CDR3. A D gene is named only where the DNA matches it firmly. Clone size appears in some rows only: once, few, many, or a class for an expanded clone.

d_gene	abundance	v_gene	j_gene	CDR3aa	CDR3nt
.	.	TRBV19	TRBJ2-3	CASSGRDPFPDTQYF	TGTGCCAGTAGTGGGCGGGACCCTTTCCCAGATACGCAGTATTTT
TRBD1	few	TRBV6-2/TRBV6-3	TRBJ1-1	CASSYSPTGQATEAFF	TGTGCCAGCAGTTATAGCCCGACAGGGCAGGCCACTGAAGCTTTCTTT
.	.	TRBV20-1	TRBJ2-7	CSVRGSAYEQYF	TGCAGTGTTCGGGGGTCGGCCTACGAGCAGTACTTC
.	few	TRBV6-1	TRBJ2-2	CASSIEVTGELFF	TGTGCCAGCAGCATAGAAGTCACCGGGGAGCTGTTTTTT
TRBD1	.	TRBV9	TRBJ1-1	CASSVTGGVGEAFF	TGTGCCAGCAGCGTCACAGGGGGCGTAGGTGAAGCTTTCTTT
.	few	TRBV6-1	TRBJ2-3	CASIRQVGDTQYF	TGTGCCAGCATTAGACAGGTTGGAGATACGCAGTATTTT
.	.	TRBV18	TRBJ1-1	CASSPLSGGAEAFF	TGTGCCAGCTCACCACTGTCAGGAGGCGCTGAAGCTTTCTTT
TRBD1	once	TRBV2	TRBJ2-7	CASRKAGTGRYEQYF	TGTGCCAGCAGGAAAGCCGGGACAGGGAGATACGAGCAGTACTTC
.	few	TRBV20-1	TRBJ2-3	CSARRERGFTDTQYF	TGCAGTGCTAGACGGGAACGGGGTTTCACAGATACGCAGTATTTT
.	.	TRBV27	TRBJ1-3	CASRVSGGNTIYF	TGTGCCAGCCGTGTCTCGGGTGGAAACACCATATATTTT
.	.	TRBV30	TRBJ2-7	CAWRGVGYEQYF	TGTGCCTGGAGAGGGGTCGGCTACGAGCAGTACTTC
.	.	TRBV7-2	TRBJ1-3	CASTLLGPGNTIYF	TGTGCCAGCACCTTACTAGGGCCCGGAAACACCATATATTTT
.	.	TRBV19	TRBJ1-5	CASSKSQDQPQHF	TGTGCCAGTAGTAAATCGCAGGATCAGCCCCAGCATTTT
TRBD1	.	TRBV19	TRBJ1-5	CASSPRTGQIPQHF	TGTGCCAGTAGCCCCCGGACAGGCCAAATCCCCCAGCATTTT
.	.	TRBV7-6	TRBJ2-1	CASSTSGPYNEQFF	TGTGCCAGCAGCACCAGCGGGCCCTACAATGAGCAGTTCTTC
TRBD1	few	TRBV28	TRBJ2-5	CASSLWDRAETQYF	TGTGCCAGCAGTCTGTGGGACAGGGCAGAGACCCAGTACTTC
.	.	TRBV27	TRBJ2-7	CASSGAGDKDEQYF	TGTGCCAGCAGTGGGGCAGGTGATAAGGACGAGCAGTACTTC
.	few	TRBV6-2/TRBV6-3	TRBJ2-1	CASTGTAGGVEQFF	TGTGCCAGCACAGGGACTGCCGGGGGCGTTGAGCAGTTCTTC
.	.	TRBV19	TRBJ1-5	CASSIVGTLLNQPQHF	TGTGCCAGTAGTATAGTGGGAACACTGCTCAATCAGCCCCAGCATTTT
TRBD2	.	TRBV11-2	TRBJ2-5	CASSVSGGGETQYF	TGTGCCAGCAGCGTTAGCGGGGGAGGAGAGACCCAGTACTTC
.	.	TRBV6-1	TRBJ1-1	CASSRGEGAFF	TGTGCCAGCAGCCGAGGCGAGGGCGCTTTCTTT
TRBD1	.	TRBV20-1	TRBJ1-2	CSAGDRAYGYTF	TGCAGTGCTGGGGACAGGGCCTATGGCTACACCTTC
.	few	TRBV6-1	TRBJ1-1	CASSASGSPEAFF	TGTGCCAGCAGTGCATCAGGGTCTCCTGAAGCTTTCTTT
.	few	TRBV6-1	TRBJ1-6	CASSQPNSPLHF	TGTGCCAGCAGCCAACCAAATTCACCCCTCCACTTT
.	.	TRBV20-1	TRBJ2-7	CSTSPDSYEQYF	TGCAGTACTAGCCCGGACAGCTACGAGCAGTACTTC
.	few	TRBV7-9	TRBJ2-7	CASSPAMYEQYF	TGTGCCAGCAGCCCCGCGATGTACGAGCAGTACTTC
TRBD1	.	TRBV20-1	TRBJ1-6	CSARDQGQGVNSPLHF	TGCAGTGCTAGAGATCAGGGACAGGGGGTTAATTCACCCCTCCACTTT
TRBD2	few	TRBV6-1	TRBJ2-5	CASSGELASRETQYF	TGTGCCAGCTCCGGCGAACTAGCGAGTAGAGAGACCCAGTACTTC
.	few	TRBV7-9	TRBJ2-3	CASSLGGASTDTQYF	TGTGCCAGCAGCTTAGGAGGAGCTAGCACAGATACGCAGTATTTT
.	.	TRBV7-9	TRBJ1-1	CASSLRGPNTEASF	TGTGCCAGCAGCTTACGGGGACCGAACACTGAAGCTTCCTTT
.	.	TRBV9	TRBJ1-2	CASSVVGTHYGYTF	TGTGCCAGCAGCGTAGTCGGTACCCACTATGGCTACACCTTC
TRBD2	.	TRBV12-3/TRBV12-4	TRBJ2-3	CASIRGGGADTQYF	TGTGCCAGCATTCGGGGGGGCGGGGCAGATACGCAGTATTTT
.	few	TRBV20-1	TRBJ2-1	CSAYFSGSSYNEQFF	TGCAGTGCCTACTTCAGCGGAAGCTCCTACAATGAGCAGTTCTTC
.	.	TRBV9	TRBJ1-2	CASSVGSATNYGYTF	TGTGCCAGCAGCGTAGGTTCAGCCACTAACTATGGCTACACCTTC
.	.	TRBV10-3	TRBJ1-1	CAIQGEGLVTEAFF	TGTGCCATCCAGGGTGAGGGATTGGTCACTGAAGCTTTCTTT
TRBD2	few	TRBV20-1	TRBJ2-3	CSALTSGALDTQYF	TGCAGTGCCCTGACTAGCGGGGCTTTAGATACGCAGTATTTT
.	.	TRBV6-1	TRBJ1-5	CASKGDSNQPQHF	TGTGCCTCCAAAGGGGATAGCAATCAGCCCCAGCATTTT
.	few	TRBV25-1	TRBJ2-7	CASKGFYEQYF	TGTGCCAGCAAAGGGTTCTACGAGCAGTACTTC
.	once	TRBV30	TRBJ2-7	CAWRIGLGYEQYF	TGTGCCTGGAGAATAGGTTTGGGGTACGAGCAGTACTTC
.	.	TRBV6-1	TRBJ1-4	CASSPGNEKLFF	TGTGCCAGCAGTCCCGGGAATGAAAAACTGTTTTTT
.	.	TRBV20-1	TRBJ1-2	CSAGNPGRHGYAF	TGCAGTGCTGGAAACCCAGGGAGGCATGGCTACGCCTTC
.	few	TRBV7-2	TRBJ1-5	CASSLGQGKQPQHF	TGTGCCAGCAGCTTGGGGCAGGGTAAACAGCCCCAGCATTTT
.	.	TRBV5-5	TRBJ1-5	CASSLAGDRPNQPQHF	TGTGCCAGCAGCTTGGCCGGCGACAGACCCAATCAGCCCCAGCATTTT
TRBD1	.	TRBV19	TRBJ1-1	CASSMGRGRTEAFF	TGTGCCAGTAGTATGGGCAGGGGGCGGACTGAAGCTTTCTTT
.	.	TRBV29-1	TRBJ1-1	CSVGGQMNTEAFF	TGCAGCGTTGGAGGGCAGATGAACACTGAAGCTTTCTTT
.	.	TRBV7-9	TRBJ2-3	CASGAEATSTDTQYF	TGTGCCAGCGGAGCGGAAGCAACATCCACAGATACGCAGTATTTT
.	.	TRBV7-3	TRBJ1-6	CASSLNPSGGSPLHF	TGTGCCAGCAGCTTAAACCCCAGTGGAGGCTCACCCCTCCACTTT
.	.	TRBV7-8	TRBJ2-7	CASSLEGVSSYEQYF	TGTGCCAGCAGCCTCGAGGGGGTCAGCTCCTACGAGCAGTACTTC
.	few	TRBV19	TRBJ2-7	CASSRHGGSSYEQYF	TGTGCCAGTAGTAGACACGGCGGCTCCTCCTACGAGCAGTACTTC
TRBD1	few	TRBV7-8	TRBJ1-2	CASSQGQTTGGYTF	TGTGCCAGCAGCCAGGGACAGACTACGGGTGGCTACACCTTC
.	few	TRBV15	TRBJ1-2	CATSRGDDGYTF	TGTGCCACCAGCAGAGGCGATGATGGCTACACCTTC